This T cell receptor beta chain was captured in a study of shared clonotypes between healthy human individuals. In the study overall: Plates per donor: three CD4 naive, three CD4 memory, two CD8 naive, one CD8 memory.

TCRdb's copy holds only in-frame clones and misses some; the assay was immunoSEQ multiplex PCR. The sample has 900,000 to 1,200,000 clones; roughly 74% are singletons. A CD45RA+ naive subset and a CD45RA-negative memory subset were split from CD4+ cells. V lost 1 base, J lost 2 bases, and 12 bases lay in between. CDR3 length equals 16 residues. The germline CDR1 and CDR2 sequences are MGHDK and SYGVNS. This sequence originates from a man between 18 and 29 years old in good health. Some clones in this sample may be carry-over from other donors' samples. The chain employs TRBV25-1 and TRBJ2-1; D perhaps matches TRBD2 (5 bases). The specimen sequenced was memory CD4+ T cells from PBMCs. Subset meaning: CD45RA-negative fraction. CDR3 sequence (DNA): TGTGCCAGCAGTGAATTTGGCGGGTTGACCTACAATGAGCAGTTCTTC. It yields the protein CASSEFGGLTYNEQFF.